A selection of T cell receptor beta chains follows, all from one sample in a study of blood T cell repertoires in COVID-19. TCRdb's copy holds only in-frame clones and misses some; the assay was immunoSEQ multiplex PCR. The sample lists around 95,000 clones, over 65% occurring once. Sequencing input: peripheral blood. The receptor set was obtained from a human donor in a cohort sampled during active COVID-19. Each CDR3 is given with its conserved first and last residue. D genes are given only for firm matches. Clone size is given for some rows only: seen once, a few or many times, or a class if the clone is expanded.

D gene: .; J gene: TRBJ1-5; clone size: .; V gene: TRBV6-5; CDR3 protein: CASSIQSNQPQHF; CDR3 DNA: TGTGCCAGCAGTATACAGAGCAATCAGCCCCAGCATTTT
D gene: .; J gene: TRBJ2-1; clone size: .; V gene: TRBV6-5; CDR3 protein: CAIAATRGYNEQFF; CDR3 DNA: TGTGCCATTGCGGCGACTAGAGGGTACAATGAGCAGTTCTTC
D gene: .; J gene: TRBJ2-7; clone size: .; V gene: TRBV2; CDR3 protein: CASSEAIIRSPFYEQYF; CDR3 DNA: TGTGCCAGCAGTGAAGCGATCATTAGGAGCCCGTTTTACGAGCAGTACTTC
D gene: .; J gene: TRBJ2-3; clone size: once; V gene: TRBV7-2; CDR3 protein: CASSPGEGTDTQYF; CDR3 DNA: TGTGCCAGCAGCCCCGGGGAAGGGACAGATACGCAGTATTTT
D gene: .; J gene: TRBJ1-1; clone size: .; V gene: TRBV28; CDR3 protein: CASSLSGPAEAFF; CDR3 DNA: TGTGCCAGCAGTTTGTCAGGCCCGGCTGAAGCTTTCTTT
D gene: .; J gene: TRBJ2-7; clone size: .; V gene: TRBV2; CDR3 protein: CASSEGGIGGIISYSYEQYF; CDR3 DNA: TGTGCCAGCAGCGAAGGGGGCATCGGGGGGATCATCTCCTACTCCTACGAGCAGTACTTC
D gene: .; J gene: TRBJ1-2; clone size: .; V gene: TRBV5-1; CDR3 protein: CASSLWGEDYGYTF; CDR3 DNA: TGCGCCAGCAGCTTGTGGGGGGAGGACTATGGCTACACCTTC
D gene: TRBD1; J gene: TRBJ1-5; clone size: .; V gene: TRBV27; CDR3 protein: CASSLFKTGGYSNQPQHF; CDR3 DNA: TGTGCCAGCAGTTTATTCAAGACAGGGGGCTATAGCAATCAGCCCCAGCATTTT
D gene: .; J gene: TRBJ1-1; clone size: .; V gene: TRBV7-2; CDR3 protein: CASSPEGRTEAFF; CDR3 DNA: TGTGCCAGCAGCCCCGAGGGGAGGACTGAAGCTTTCTTT
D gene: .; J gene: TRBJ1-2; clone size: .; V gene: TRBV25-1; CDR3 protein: CASSDEGALRYGYTF; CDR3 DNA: TGTGCCAGCAGTGATGAGGGAGCACTGAGATATGGCTACACCTTC
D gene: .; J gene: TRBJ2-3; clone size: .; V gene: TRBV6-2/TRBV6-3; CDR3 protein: CASSYSWELGFGGTDTQYF; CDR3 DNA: TGTGCCAGCAGTTACTCATGGGAGTTGGGGTTCGGCGGCACAGATACGCAGTATTTT
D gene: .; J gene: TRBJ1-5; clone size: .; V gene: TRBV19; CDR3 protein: CASTPTGSLQPQHF; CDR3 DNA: TGTGCCAGTACCCCCACAGGGTCCCTTCAGCCCCAGCATTTT
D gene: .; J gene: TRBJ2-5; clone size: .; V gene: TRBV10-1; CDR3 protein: CASSPRREEPQYF; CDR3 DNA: TGCGCCAGCAGTCCAAGAAGAGAGGAGCCCCAGTACTTC
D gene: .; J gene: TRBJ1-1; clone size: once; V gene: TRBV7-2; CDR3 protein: CASSWGDRIGTEAFF; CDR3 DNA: TGTGCCAGCAGCTGGGGCGACCGAATCGGGACTGAAGCTTTCTTT
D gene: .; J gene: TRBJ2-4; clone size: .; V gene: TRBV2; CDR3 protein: CASKDYLNIQYF; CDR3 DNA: TGTGCCAGCAAAGACTATTTGAACATTCAGTACTTC